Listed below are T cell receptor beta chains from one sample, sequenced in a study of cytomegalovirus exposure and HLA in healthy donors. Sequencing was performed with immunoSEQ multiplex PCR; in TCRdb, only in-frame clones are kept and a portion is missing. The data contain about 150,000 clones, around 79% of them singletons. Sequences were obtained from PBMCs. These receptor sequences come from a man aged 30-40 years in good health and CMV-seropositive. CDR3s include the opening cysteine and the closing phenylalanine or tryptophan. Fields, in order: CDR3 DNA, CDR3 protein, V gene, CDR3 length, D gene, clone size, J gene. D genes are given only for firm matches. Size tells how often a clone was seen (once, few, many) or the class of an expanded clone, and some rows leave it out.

CDR3 DNA: TGTGCCAGCAGCTTATCCCGGAGCGCTGAAGCTTTCTTT
CDR3 protein: CASSLSRSAEAFF
V gene: TRBV11-3
CDR3 length: 13
D gene: .
clone size: .
J gene: TRBJ1-1

CDR3 DNA: TGTGCCAGCAGCGCCCTGGGCAGGGGCCCCAGGGGGTATCCTTTT
CDR3 protein: CASSALGRGPRGYPF
V gene: TRBV5-6
CDR3 length: 15
D gene: TRBD1
clone size: .
J gene: TRBJ1-6

CDR3 DNA: TGTGCCAGCAGCTTGGGAGTTGGGGGGAACTATGGCTACACCTTC
CDR3 protein: CASSLGVGGNYGYTF
V gene: TRBV5-8
CDR3 length: 15
D gene: .
clone size: few
J gene: TRBJ1-2

CDR3 DNA: TGTGCCAGTAGTGATGGACAGGGAACGGGGGAGCTGTTTTTT
CDR3 protein: CASSDGQGTGELFF
V gene: TRBV19
CDR3 length: 14
D gene: TRBD1
clone size: .
J gene: TRBJ2-2

CDR3 DNA: TGTGCCAGCAGGCCAGGGGGGAGCGCAGACTATGGCTACACCTTC
CDR3 protein: CASRPGGSADYGYTF
V gene: TRBV7-8
CDR3 length: 15
D gene: TRBD1
clone size: few
J gene: TRBJ1-2

CDR3 DNA: TGTGCCAGCAGCTTAGCGACTAGCGGGGGTGAGCAGTTCTTC
CDR3 protein: CASSLATSGGEQFF
V gene: TRBV7-2
CDR3 length: 14
D gene: TRBD2
clone size: .
J gene: TRBJ2-1

CDR3 DNA: TGTGCCAGCAGCACCCCGACAGAGACCGGGGAGCTGTTTTTT
CDR3 protein: CASSTPTETGELFF
V gene: TRBV9
CDR3 length: 14
D gene: .
clone size: few
J gene: TRBJ2-2

CDR3 DNA: TGTGCCAGCAGCCACCCCCACGGAAAACTGTTTTTT
CDR3 protein: CASSHPHGKLFF
V gene: TRBV14
CDR3 length: 12
D gene: .
clone size: .
J gene: TRBJ1-4

CDR3 DNA: TGTGCCAGCATTAGGGACAGCCAAGAGACCCAGTACTTC
CDR3 protein: CASIRDSQETQYF
V gene: TRBV2
CDR3 length: 13
D gene: TRBD1
clone size: .
J gene: TRBJ2-5

CDR3 DNA: TGCGCCAGCAGCTTGGGCGGGGTCTTCCTGGGGGGTGAAGCTTTCTTT
CDR3 protein: CASSLGGVFLGGEAFF
V gene: TRBV5-1
CDR3 length: 16
D gene: .
clone size: .
J gene: TRBJ1-1

CDR3 DNA: TGTGCCAGTACGCAGGGGGCGATTCAGGTTTATGGCTACACCTTC
CDR3 protein: CASTQGAIQVYGYTF
V gene: TRBV19
CDR3 length: 15
D gene: TRBD1
clone size: .
J gene: TRBJ1-2

CDR3 DNA: TGTGCCAGTACGGCCGGGGTCCAGCCCCAGCATTTT
CDR3 protein: CASTAGVQPQHF
V gene: TRBV19
CDR3 length: 12
D gene: .
clone size: .
J gene: TRBJ1-5

CDR3 DNA: TGTGCCAGTAGTATCGATACTAGCGGGATTCGTAATGAGCAGTTCTTC
CDR3 protein: CASSIDTSGIRNEQFF
V gene: TRBV19
CDR3 length: 16
D gene: TRBD2
clone size: once
J gene: TRBJ2-1

CDR3 DNA: TGTGCCAGCAGTTCGGGGGGCCCCTCTGGAAACACCATATATTTT
CDR3 protein: CASSSGGPSGNTIYF
V gene: TRBV28
CDR3 length: 15
D gene: .
clone size: .
J gene: TRBJ1-3

CDR3 DNA: TGTGCCAGCAGTTTATCGGGACAGGGTAAAGAGTCGGGCACTGAAGCTTTCTTT
CDR3 protein: CASSLSGQGKESGTEAFF
V gene: TRBV28
CDR3 length: 18
D gene: TRBD1
clone size: .
J gene: TRBJ1-1

CDR3 DNA: TGTGCCATCAGTGAGAGGGACAGGTACGAGCAGTACTTC
CDR3 protein: CAISERDRYEQYF
V gene: TRBV10-3
CDR3 length: 13
D gene: TRBD1
clone size: .
J gene: TRBJ2-7

CDR3 DNA: TGTGCCAGCAGCCAGAGTGCGGGGACAGGGGGTCGGAGTGAGCAGTTCTTC
CDR3 protein: CASSQSAGTGGRSEQFF
V gene: TRBV4-2
CDR3 length: 17
D gene: TRBD1
clone size: .
J gene: TRBJ2-1

CDR3 DNA: TGCAGCGTTGACGGGGGGCCTGGGGCCAACGTCCTGACTTTC
CDR3 protein: CSVDGGPGANVLTF
V gene: TRBV29-1
CDR3 length: 14
D gene: .
clone size: few
J gene: TRBJ2-6

CDR3 DNA: TGCGCCAGCAGTGAGTCCGTAATAGCGGTACCCTACGAGCAGTACTTC
CDR3 protein: CASSESVIAVPYEQYF
V gene: TRBV10-2
CDR3 length: 16
D gene: .
clone size: .
J gene: TRBJ2-7

CDR3 DNA: TGTGCCAGCAGCATTATAGCGACGTCCTACGAGCAGTACTTC
CDR3 protein: CASSIIATSYEQYF
V gene: TRBV11-2
CDR3 length: 14
D gene: .
clone size: .
J gene: TRBJ2-7

CDR3 DNA: TGTGCCAGCATCCTGGGACAGGGCCCTTACGAGCAGTACTTC
CDR3 protein: CASILGQGPYEQYF
V gene: TRBV28
CDR3 length: 14
D gene: TRBD1
clone size: .
J gene: TRBJ2-7

CDR3 DNA: TGTGCCAGCAGTTACTCTACAGGGGTTGGCTACACCTTC
CDR3 protein: CASSYSTGVGYTF
V gene: TRBV6-6
CDR3 length: 13
D gene: TRBD1
clone size: .
J gene: TRBJ1-2

CDR3 DNA: TGCGCCAGCAGCTTGGTGGCGGGTAACACCGGGGAGCTGTTTTTT
CDR3 protein: CASSLVAGNTGELFF
V gene: TRBV5-1
CDR3 length: 15
D gene: .
clone size: once
J gene: TRBJ2-2

CDR3 DNA: TGTGCCAGCTCAATCCGACACCAGCAAGAGACCCAGTACTTC
CDR3 protein: CASSIRHQQETQYF
V gene: TRBV18
CDR3 length: 14
D gene: .
clone size: .
J gene: TRBJ2-5

CDR3 DNA: TGTGCCAGCAGCGATAGTAGCGGGGGGGCCTACAATGAGCAGTTCTTC
CDR3 protein: CASSDSSGGAYNEQFF
V gene: TRBV4-2
CDR3 length: 16
D gene: TRBD2
clone size: .
J gene: TRBJ2-1

CDR3 DNA: TGTGCCAGCAGCTTAGAAATGAGCGGGGGGGCCCGGGAGACCCAGTACTTC
CDR3 protein: CASSLEMSGGARETQYF
V gene: TRBV7-7
CDR3 length: 17
D gene: TRBD2
clone size: medium-sized
J gene: TRBJ2-5

CDR3 DNA: TGTGCCAGCAGGGGACAGGGGAATCAGCCCCAGCATTTT
CDR3 protein: CASRGQGNQPQHF
V gene: TRBV25-1
CDR3 length: 13
D gene: TRBD1
clone size: .
J gene: TRBJ1-5

CDR3 DNA: TGTGCCAGCAGCGGACAAAGCGGGGCCTCCCCTCTCGAGCAGTACTTC
CDR3 protein: CASSGQSGASPLEQYF
V gene: TRBV7-2
CDR3 length: 16
D gene: TRBD2
clone size: .
J gene: TRBJ2-7

CDR3 DNA: TGTGCCTGGAGTGTAGGGGTCTTACGTTTGGAGACCCAGTACTTC
CDR3 protein: CAWSVGVLRLETQYF
V gene: TRBV30
CDR3 length: 15
D gene: .
clone size: .
J gene: TRBJ2-5

CDR3 DNA: TGTGCCAGTAGTCGATCCGGGGACAGTCTCCATCAGCCCCAGCATTTT
CDR3 protein: CASSRSGDSLHQPQHF
V gene: TRBV19
CDR3 length: 16
D gene: TRBD1
clone size: few
J gene: TRBJ1-5

CDR3 DNA: TGTGCCCCCCCAGGGCTCGGTGGAAACACCATATATTTT
CDR3 protein: CAPPGLGGNTIYF
V gene: TRBV30
CDR3 length: 13
D gene: .
clone size: .
J gene: TRBJ1-3

CDR3 DNA: TGTGCCAGCAGTTATCGAGGGACTAATGAGCCCCAGCATTTT
CDR3 protein: CASSYRGTNEPQHF
V gene: TRBV6-5
CDR3 length: 14
D gene: .
clone size: .
J gene: TRBJ1-5

CDR3 DNA: TGTGCCAGCAGTTCCACTAGCGGCTCCTACAATGAGCAGTTCTTC
CDR3 protein: CASSSTSGSYNEQFF
V gene: TRBV6-5
CDR3 length: 15
D gene: TRBD2
clone size: .
J gene: TRBJ2-1

CDR3 DNA: TGTGCCACTTTAGCGGGGGGGTACAATGAGCAGTTCTTC
CDR3 protein: CATLAGGYNEQFF
V gene: TRBV28
CDR3 length: 13
D gene: TRBD2
clone size: .
J gene: TRBJ2-1

CDR3 DNA: TGCAGCGTTGCGGACAGTAGAAATCAGCCCCAGCATTTT
CDR3 protein: CSVADSRNQPQHF
V gene: TRBV29-1
CDR3 length: 13
D gene: .
clone size: .
J gene: TRBJ1-5

CDR3 DNA: TGTGCCAGCAGCTTAGAAACAGGGGGAGTAGGCTACAATGAGCAGTTCTTC
CDR3 protein: CASSLETGGVGYNEQFF
V gene: TRBV11-3
CDR3 length: 17
D gene: TRBD1
clone size: .
J gene: TRBJ2-1

CDR3 DNA: TGTGCCAGCAGCCTAAACGGACTAGCAACCGGGGAGCTGTTTTTT
CDR3 protein: CASSLNGLATGELFF
V gene: TRBV7-2
CDR3 length: 15
D gene: TRBD2
clone size: .
J gene: TRBJ2-2

CDR3 DNA: TGTGCCAGCAGCCCTGGGACTAGCGGGAATACGCAGTATTTT
CDR3 protein: CASSPGTSGNTQYF
V gene: TRBV7-2
CDR3 length: 14
D gene: TRBD2
clone size: .
J gene: TRBJ2-3

CDR3 DNA: TGTGCCTCCACAGTAGAAGGATACACAGATACGCAGTATTTT
CDR3 protein: CASTVEGYTDTQYF
V gene: TRBV19
CDR3 length: 14
D gene: .
clone size: .
J gene: TRBJ2-3

CDR3 DNA: TGTGCCAGCAGCTGGACAGGGGTCAACACCGGGGAGCTGTTTTTT
CDR3 protein: CASSWTGVNTGELFF
V gene: TRBV7-8
CDR3 length: 15
D gene: TRBD1
clone size: .
J gene: TRBJ2-2